The 26 T cell receptor beta chains listed next were all sequenced from one sample in a study of blood T cell repertoires in COVID-19 (dated by TCRdb to 2020 to 2021). The library was made by the immunoSEQ multiplex PCR assay. TCRdb's version of the immuneACCESS table is confined to in-frame rearrangements and falls short of the full clone set. An unresolved V gene accounts for under half of the shortfall where checked; the remainder is of unknown origin. This sample holds approximately 280,000 clones; roughly 85% were observed only once. Around 5% of the sample comes from the top ten. Sample: PBMCs or T cells enriched from blood (not recorded which). The receptor source for this set is a man aged 35 to 55 who had been exposed to COVID-19.

The V gene is TRBV7-9, the J gene TRBJ1-4; D is perhaps TRBD1 (5 bases). Between the trimmed V and J ends, which lost 6 bases and 8 bases, there was a span of 13 bases. The CDR3 is 13 amino acids. The germline CDR1 and CDR2 sequences are SEHNR and FQNEAQ (reference sequence). The CDR3 nucleotides read TGTGCCAGCAGTCGGCAGGGTGGGGAAAAACTGTTTTTT. This translates into CASSRQGGEKLFF.

The V and J genes are TRBV7-9 and TRBJ2-3; 9 nucleotides agree with TRBD2. The CDR3 is 15 residues long. The V segment lost 6 bases and the J segment 0 bases; nucleotides outside the gene matches: 4. Germline V gives CDR1 SEHNR, CDR2 FQNEAQ (reference sequence). DNA of the CDR3: TGTGCCAGCAGGCGGACTAGCGCTAGCACAGATACGCAGTATTTT. It specifies CASRRTSASTDTQYF.

This chain connects TRBV6-5 to TRBJ2-7; 8 nucleotides match TRBD2. Germline assignment: CDR1 MNHEY and CDR2 SVGAGI. The CDR3 loop spans 13 amino acids. V dropped 6 bases and J dropped 6; count of bases not matched to a gene: 7. The DNA for the CDR3 is TGTGCCAGCAGAAGCGGGAGCCGTTTCGAGCAGTACTTC. Translated, it gives CASRSGSRFEQYF.

The gene calls are TRBV12-2 and TRBJ1-1; the D call of TRBD1 is as the table states it, not checked on the DNA. TRBV12-2 is marked as a pseudogene. The CDR3 is 15 amino acids. The CDR3 DNA reads TGTGCAAGTCGCTACACAGGCTCGGTGGGCACTGAAGCTTTCTTT. Its translation is CASRYTGSVGTEAFF.

V gene TRBV4-2 combines with J gene TRBJ2-3; tentative D call: TRBD2 (7 bases). Germline V lookup: CDR1 LGHNA, CDR2 YNFKEQ. V lost 1 base to trimming and J lost 2 bases, with 16 bases between them. There are 17 residues in the CDR3. This CDR3 is CASSQAGGRVVTDTQYF. CDR3 nucleotides: TGTGCCAGCAGCCAAGCGGGGGGCAGGGTGGTCACAGATACGCAGTATTTT.

The J gene is TRBJ2-7, the V gene TRBV7-3; 8 nucleotides align to TRBD2. Germline loops: CDR1 SGHTA, CDR2 FQGTGA. J lost 2 bases, V lost 6 bases, and 3 bases had no gene match. This CDR3 spans 13 amino acids. CDR3 residues: CASRRAGAYEQYF. DNA of the CDR3: TGTGCCAGCAGAAGAGCGGGGGCCTACGAGCAGTACTTC. The full variable domain, its missing parts supplied by reference TRBV7-3 and TRBJ2-7, is GAGVSQTPSNKVTEKGKYVELRCDPISGHTALYWYRQSLGQGPEFLIYFQGTGAADDSGLPNDRFFAVRPEGSVSTLKIQRTERGDSAVYLCASRRAGAYEQYFGPGTRLTVT.

CDR3 amino acids: CSAHSEAFF. The DNA for the CDR3 is TGCAGTGCTCACAGTGAAGCTTTCTTT. The chain has TRBV20-1 and TRBJ1-1; D not certain. The length of the CDR3 is 9 residues. Germline V gene lookup returns CDR1 DFQATT and CDR2 SNEGSKA (reference sequence). V was cut by 5 bases and J by 7 bases, with 5 bases left in between.

The chain couples TRBV29-1 to TRBJ2-3; 10 positions agree with TRBD2. J was trimmed by 6 bases and V by 7 bases; bases with no gene match: 4. The CDR3 is 12 amino acids. CDR1 and CDR2 (germline): SQVTM, ANQGSEA. CDR3 amino acids: CSALAGADTQYF. For the CDR3, the DNA is TGCAGCGCCCTAGCGGGAGCGGATACGCAGTATTTT.

The chain recombines TRBV5-1 with TRBJ2-6; possible D gene TRBD1, 5 bases. The ends were cut back, 3 bases at V and 5 bases at J, with 15 bases in the middle. CDR3 size: 16 residues. Germline V gene lookup returns CDR1 SGHRS and CDR2 YFSETQ. CDR3 DNA: TGCGCCAGCAGCTCGGTCAGGGTCTCCAGGGCCAACGTCCTGACTTTC. Residues: CASSSVRVSRANVLTF.

This clone was recorded only once. This sequence joins TRBV5-4 and TRBJ2-5; 7 nucleotides agree with TRBD1. Germline lookup yields CDR1 SGHNT and CDR2 YYREEE (reference sequence). V lost 4 bases and J lost 4; bases outside the gene matches: 7. The CDR3 sequence is 14 residues long. DNA for the CDR3: TGTGCCAGCAGCGTAGACAGGGTAGTAGAGACCCAGTACTTC. Its protein is CASSVDRVVETQYF. Based on the CDR3 plus reference TRBV5-4 and TRBJ2-5, the full variable domain is ETGVTQSPTHLIKTRGQQVTLRCSSQSGHNTVSWYQQALGQGPQFIFQYYREEENGRGNFPPRFSGLQFPNYSSELNVNALELDDSALYLCASSVDRVVETQYFGPGTRLLVL.

V is TRBV7-6 and J is TRBJ2-3, with 7 positions matching TRBD1. Germline V gene data show CDR1 as SGHVS and CDR2 as FNYEAQ. The CDR3 consists of 16 residues. Trimming at V came to 5 bases and at J to 0 bases, leaving 8 bases not matched to a gene. The CDR3 loop reads CASSPQGTTSTDTQYF. DNA of the CDR3: TGTGCCAGCAGCCCACAGGGGACCACTAGCACAGATACGCAGTATTTT.

A single count supports this clone. The chain uses TRBV5-1 and TRBJ2-5; 8 nucleotides align to TRBD2. The CDR3 extends over 16 amino acids. The ends lost 1 base at V and 6 bases at J; junction bases unmatched: 11. CDR1 is SGHRS, CDR2 YFSETQ, per germline. The CDR3 DNA reads as TGCGCCAGCAGCTTGCGTTCTAGCGGGTTGGGAAAGACCCAGTACTTC. Translating gives CASSLRSSGLGKTQYF.

This clone occurred many times. The chain joins TRBV25-1 to TRBJ2-7, with TRBD1 identical over 8 bases. This CDR3 is built from 15 residues. Unmatched junction bases numbered 9, after V lost 4 bases and J lost 4 bases. Per the germline V gene, CDR1 is MGHDK and CDR2 is SYGVNS. The CDR3 DNA follows: TGTGCCAGCAGTGGCCCCCGCCAGGGGGCATACGAGCAGTACTTC. As protein: CASSGPRQGAYEQYF.

The gene calls are TRBV18 and TRBJ2-3, with 7 bases fitting TRBD2. CDR3 size: 16 residues. Losses at the gene ends were 2 bases for V and 6 bases for J; bases not matched to a gene: 11. The germline V gene encodes CDR1 KGHSH and CDR2 LQKENI. CDR3 region: CASSPTSISGEDTQYF. CDR3 DNA sequence: TGTGCCAGCTCACCAACGTCGATCAGCGGGGAGGATACGCAGTATTTT.

The V gene is TRBV19, the J gene TRBJ1-6; 7 bases map to TRBD1. V lost 7 bases, J lost 11 bases, and 11 bases stayed unmatched. This CDR3 is built from 14 residues. Germline V gene data show CDR1 as LNHDA and CDR2 as SQIVND (reference sequence). The CDR3 here is CASKKPGQMTPLHF. DNA for the CDR3: TGTGCCAGTAAGAAACCGGGACAGATGACACCCCTCCACTTT.

This CDR3 reads CASSSGRDEQFF. The CDR3 bases are TGTGCCAGCAGCTCAGGGAGGGATGAGCAGTTCTTC. The chain joins TRBV6-2 or TRBV6-3 to TRBJ2-1; 7 bases match TRBD2. The CDR3 has 12 amino acids. V lost 6 bases, J lost 8 bases, and 4 bases stayed unmatched. Germline lookup yields CDR1 MNHEY and CDR2 SVGEGT.

This clone was seen once. The CDR3 region is CSPRGLAEYF. Here the CDR3 DNA reads TGCAGCCCTAGGGGACTAGCGGAGTATTTT. The rearrangement uses TRBV29-1 and TRBJ2-3; 11 bases match TRBD2. Per the germline V gene, CDR1 is SQVTM and CDR2 is ANQGSEA. The ends lost 8 bases at V and 13 bases at J; junction bases unmatched: 5. The CDR3 consists of 10 residues.

V usage is TRBV11-1 and J usage is TRBJ1-4, with D possibly being TRBD1 (6 bases). The germline V and J ends were trimmed by 5 bases and 1 base, with 8 bases remaining between them. This CDR3 comprises 14 residues. CDR1 and CDR2 (germline): SGHAT, FQDESV (reference sequence). The CDR3 loop reads CASSADRTNEKLFF. In DNA form, the CDR3 reads TGTGCCAGCAGCGCGGACAGAACTAATGAAAAACTGTTTTTT.

As DNA, the CDR3 is TGTGCCAGCAGCGTATCGACAGGCCAAGAGACCCAGTACTTC. Translated: CASSVSTGQETQYF. The chain combines TRBV9 with TRBJ2-5; TRBD1 is a possible D gene (6 bases). V was cut by 1 base and J by 1 base, with 8 bases left in between. Germline lookup yields CDR1 SGDLS and CDR2 YYNGEE. The CDR3 extends over 14 amino acids.

The V and J genes are TRBV11-3 and TRBJ2-7; 7 bases line up with TRBD2. The CDR3 loop spans 13 amino acids. The trim removed 7 bases at V and 3 bases at J, leaving 6 bases unmatched. Germline V CDR1 and CDR2: SGHNT, YENEEA. CDR3 nucleotides: TGTGCCAGCACCCCAAGGGAGGGCTACGAGCAGTACTTC. It yields the protein CASTPREGYEQYF.

CDR3 in amino acids: CASSLETGQETQYF. The DNA of the CDR3 is TGTGCCAGCAGCTTGGAAACAGGGCAAGAGACCCAGTACTTC. This rearrangement joins TRBV5-4 to TRBJ2-5; a possible D gene is TRBD1 (6 bases). The germline V gene encodes CDR1 SGHNT and CDR2 YYREEE (reference sequence). V lost 0 bases and J lost 2, with 8 bases in between. The CDR3 contains 14 residues.

The CDR3 reads CASSAGQGASTNEKLFF. As DNA, the CDR3 is TGTGCCAGCAGCGCAGGACAGGGGGCGTCGACTAATGAAAAACTGTTTTTT. The chain employs TRBV9 and TRBJ1-4; 11 nucleotides align to TRBD1. CDR3 length: 17 residues. Germline CDR1 and CDR2: SGDLS and YYNGEE. V lost 3 bases to trimming and J lost 2 bases; unmatched junction nucleotides: 6.

This rearrangement joins TRBV2 to TRBJ1-5; D call uncertain. Trimming left V 3 bases short and J 7 bases short, with 10 bases between. CDR1 and CDR2 (germline): SNHLY, FYNNEI. The CDR3 extends over 13 amino acids. The CDR3 protein is CASSDVHKQPQHF. CDR3 nucleotide sequence: TGTGCCAGCAGTGATGTCCACAAACAGCCCCAGCATTTT.

This clone was observed a single time. The CDR3 loop is CASSSGGVNYGYTF. CDR3 sequence (DNA): TGCGCCAGCAGCTCCGGGGGGGTGAACTATGGCTACACCTTC. V is TRBV5-1 and J is TRBJ1-2, with a possible D match to TRBD1 (5 bases). CDR3 length: 14 residues. V was shortened by 3 bases and J by 2 bases, with 11 bases between the two germline ends. Germline loops: CDR1 SGHRS, CDR2 YFSETQ. Drawing the rest from reference TRBV5-1 and TRBJ1-2, the complete variable domain is KAGVTQTPRYLIKTRGQQVTLSCSPISGHRSVSWYQQTPGQGLQFLFEYFSETQRNKGNFPGRFSGRQFSNSRSEMNVSTLELGDSALYLCASSSGGVNYGYTFGSGTRLTVV.

The chain links TRBV25-1 to TRBJ2-1, with TRBD1 as a possible D gene (6 bases). Trimming left V 1 base short and J 10 bases short, with 17 bases between. The CDR3 has 15 residues. CDR1 is MGHDK, CDR2 SYGVNS, per germline. CDR3 bases: TGTGCCAGCAGTGAATCGGGTGGGAAAGGACAGGAGCAGTTCTTC. Protein product: CASSESGGKGQEQFF.

The chain links TRBV6-1 to TRBJ2-1; D remains ambiguous. This CDR3 region has 13 residues. Trimming pared 3 bases from V and 5 bases from J, leaving 8 bases between. Germline V gives CDR1 MNHNS, CDR2 SASEGT. CDR3 DNA sequence: TGTGCCAGCAGTGACCCCCCTAACAATGAGCAGTTCTTC. Amino acid sequence: CASSDPPNNEQFF.